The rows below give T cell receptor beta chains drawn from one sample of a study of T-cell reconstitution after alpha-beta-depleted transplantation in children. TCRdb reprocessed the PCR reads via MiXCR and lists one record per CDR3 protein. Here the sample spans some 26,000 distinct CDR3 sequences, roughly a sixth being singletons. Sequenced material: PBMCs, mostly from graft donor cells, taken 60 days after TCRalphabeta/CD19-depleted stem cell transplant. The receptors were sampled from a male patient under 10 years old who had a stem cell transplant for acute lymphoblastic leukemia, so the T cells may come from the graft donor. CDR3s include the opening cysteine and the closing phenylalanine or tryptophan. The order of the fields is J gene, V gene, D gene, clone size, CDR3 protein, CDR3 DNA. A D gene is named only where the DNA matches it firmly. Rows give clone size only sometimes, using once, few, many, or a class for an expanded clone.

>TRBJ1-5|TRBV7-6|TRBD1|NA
CASSQGPTGRHQPQHF
TGTGCCAGCAGCCAGGGGCCGACAGGGCGGCATCAGCCCCAGCATTTT
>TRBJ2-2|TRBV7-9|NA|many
CASSFGGTGELFF
TGTGCCAGCAGTTTTGGGGGCACCGGGGAGCTGTTTTTT
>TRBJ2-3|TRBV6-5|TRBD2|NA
CASSYWVAGGTDTQYF
TGTGCCAGCAGTTACTGGGTAGCGGGGGGCACAGATACGCAGTATTTT
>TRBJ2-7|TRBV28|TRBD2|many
CASTWTSGTYEQYF
TGTGCCAGCACCTGGACTAGCGGGACCTACGAGCAGTACTTC
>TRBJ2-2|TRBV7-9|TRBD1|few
CASSLSSGQGSTGELFF
TGTGCCAGCAGCTTAAGTTCGGGACAGGGATCCACCGGGGAGCTGTTTTTT
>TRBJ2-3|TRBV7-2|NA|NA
CASSPSPEGTQYF
TGTGCCAGCAGCCCGAGCCCGGAAGGTACGCAGTATTTT
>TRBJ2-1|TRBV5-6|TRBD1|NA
CASSSRDREQFF
TGTGCCAGCAGTAGCCGGGACAGGGAGCAGTTCTTC
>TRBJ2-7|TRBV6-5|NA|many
CASSYSKMGAYEQYF
TGTGCCAGCAGTTACTCGAAAATGGGGGCCTACGAGCAGTACTTC
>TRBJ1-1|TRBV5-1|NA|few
CASSLQIRDEDTEAFF
TGCGCCAGCAGCTTGCAGATCAGGGACGAGGACACTGAAGCTTTCTTT
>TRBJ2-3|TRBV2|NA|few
CASMEGTDTQYF
TGTGCCAGCATGGAGGGGACAGATACGCAGTATTTT
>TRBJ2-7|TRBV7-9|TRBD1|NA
CASSHRDRTHEQYF
TGTGCCAGCAGCCACCGGGACAGGACACACGAGCAGTACTTC
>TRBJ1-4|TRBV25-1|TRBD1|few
CASSEQGAFNEKLFF
TGTGCCAGCAGTGAACAGGGGGCCTTTAATGAAAAACTGTTTTTT
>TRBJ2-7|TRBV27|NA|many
CASSSYRVSTYEQYF
TGTGCCAGCAGTTCCTACAGGGTATCAACCTACGAGCAGTACTTC
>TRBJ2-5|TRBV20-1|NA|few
CSARQVHRAQYF
TGCAGTGCTAGACAGGTCCACAGGGCCCAGTACTTC
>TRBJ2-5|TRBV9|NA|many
CASSVGRVRETQYF
TGTGCCAGCAGCGTAGGTCGAGTAAGAGAGACCCAGTACTTC
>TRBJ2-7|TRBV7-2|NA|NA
CASSLSIGWGTYEQYF
TGTGCCAGCAGCTTATCCATAGGGTGGGGGACCTACGAGCAGTACTTC
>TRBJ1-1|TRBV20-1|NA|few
CSARAALNTEAFF
TGCAGTGCTAGAGCGGCCCTCAACACTGAAGCTTTCTTT
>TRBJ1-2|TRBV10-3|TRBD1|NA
CAISEIPSGGHGYTF
TGTGCCATCAGTGAGATACCGTCAGGGGGGCATGGCTACACCTTC
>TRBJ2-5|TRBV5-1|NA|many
CASNNGAEETQYF
TGCGCCAGCAATAACGGGGCAGAAGAGACCCAGTACTTC
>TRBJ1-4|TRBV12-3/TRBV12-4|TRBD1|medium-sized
CASSPTGFGGNEKLFF
TGTGCCAGCAGTCCGACAGGGTTCGGTGGGAATGAAAAACTGTTTTTT
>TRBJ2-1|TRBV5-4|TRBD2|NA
CASSFGGAYNEQFF
TGTGCCAGCAGCTTCGGGGGGGCCTACAATGAGCAGTTCTTC
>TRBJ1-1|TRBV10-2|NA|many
CASAWGTAMNTEAFF
TGCGCCAGTGCATGGGGGACGGCAATGAACACTGAAGCTTTCTTT
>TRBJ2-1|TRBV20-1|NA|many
CSFDYGEQFF
TGCAGTTTCGACTACGGTGAGCAGTTCTTC
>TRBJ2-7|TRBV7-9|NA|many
CASSVSYEQYF
TGTGCCAGCAGCGTATCCTACGAGCAGTACTTC
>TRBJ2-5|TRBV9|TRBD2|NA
CASSGVGEREGPQETQYF
TGTGCCAGCAGCGGAGTGGGTGAGCGGGAGGGCCCTCAAGAGACCCAGTACTTC